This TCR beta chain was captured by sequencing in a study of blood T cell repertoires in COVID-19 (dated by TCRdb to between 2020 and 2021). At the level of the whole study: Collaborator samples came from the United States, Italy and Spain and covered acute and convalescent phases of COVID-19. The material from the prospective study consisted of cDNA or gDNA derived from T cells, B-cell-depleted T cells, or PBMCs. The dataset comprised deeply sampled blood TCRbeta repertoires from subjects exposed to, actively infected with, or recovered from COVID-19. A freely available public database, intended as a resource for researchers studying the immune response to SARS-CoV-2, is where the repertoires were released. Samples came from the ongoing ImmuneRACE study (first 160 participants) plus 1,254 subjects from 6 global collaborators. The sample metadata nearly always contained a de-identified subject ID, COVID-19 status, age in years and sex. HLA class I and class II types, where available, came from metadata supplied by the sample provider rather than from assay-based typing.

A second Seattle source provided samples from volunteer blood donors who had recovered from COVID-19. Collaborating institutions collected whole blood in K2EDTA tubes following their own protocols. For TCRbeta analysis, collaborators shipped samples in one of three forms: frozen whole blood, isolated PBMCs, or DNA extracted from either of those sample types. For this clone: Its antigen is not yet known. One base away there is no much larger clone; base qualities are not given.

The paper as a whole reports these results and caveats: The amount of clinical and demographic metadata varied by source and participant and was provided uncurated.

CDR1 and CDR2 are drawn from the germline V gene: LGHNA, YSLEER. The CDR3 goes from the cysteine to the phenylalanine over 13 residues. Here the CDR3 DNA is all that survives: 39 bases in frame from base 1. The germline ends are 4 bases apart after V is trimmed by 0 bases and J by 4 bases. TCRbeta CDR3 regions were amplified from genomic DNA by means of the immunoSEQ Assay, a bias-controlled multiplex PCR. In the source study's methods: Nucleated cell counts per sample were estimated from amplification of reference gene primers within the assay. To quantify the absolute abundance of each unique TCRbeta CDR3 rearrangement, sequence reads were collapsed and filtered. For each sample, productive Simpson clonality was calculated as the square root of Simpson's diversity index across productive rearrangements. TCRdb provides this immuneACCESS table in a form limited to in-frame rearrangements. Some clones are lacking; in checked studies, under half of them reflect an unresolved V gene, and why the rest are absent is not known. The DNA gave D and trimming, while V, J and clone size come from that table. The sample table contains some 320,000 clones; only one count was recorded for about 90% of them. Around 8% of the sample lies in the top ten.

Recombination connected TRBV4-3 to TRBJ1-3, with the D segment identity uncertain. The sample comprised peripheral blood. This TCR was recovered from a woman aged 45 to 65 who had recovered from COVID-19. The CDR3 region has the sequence CASSQDLGNTIYF. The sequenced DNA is TGCGCCAGCAGCCAAGATCTCGGAAACACCATATATTTT.